This T cell receptor beta chain was retrieved from a study of STAT5B mutations in CD4+ large granular lymphocyte leukemia. Findings and caveats of the study: Higher CD4+ than CD8+ T-LGLL clonality might reflect small sample size. TRBV06-family usage was enriched in top patient clones (8/27) versus controls (2/35).

This clone was recorded once. Its antigen is still unknown. The ends were cut back, 5 bases at V and 1 base at J, with 15 bases in the middle. Germline V CDR1 and CDR2: SGHRS, YFSETQ. The length of the CDR3 is 15 residues. This table comes from immunoSEQ multiplex PCR, and its TCRdb copy is limited to in-frame clones, with some not included. Here the sample spans tens of thousands of clones, 82% being singletons. V is TRBV5-1 and J is TRBJ1-1, with a weak D call TRBD1 (6 bases). Specimen: CD4+ T cells from blood buffy coats. This TCR came from a human donor in good health. This CDR3 reads CASSPGTTRNTEAFF. CDR3 in DNA: TGCGCCAGCAGTCCCGGGACAACGCGGAACACTGAAGCTTTCTTT.